This record concerns one T cell receptor (beta chain) sequence. Its antigen is not known. This record belongs to a study of T cell responses to AZD1222 COVID-19 vaccine. Study in general: Second-dose groups at about 4 or about 12 weeks were pooled. Overall study results and limits: The sample set comprised mostly white British donors with more females, and clonal diversity was possibly underestimated. Spike as a whole was targeted by vaccine-associated CD4 TCRs, dominant at 160-218 and 743-854.

The protocol was immunoSEQ multiplex PCR, while the TCRdb copy is restricted to in-frame clones and leaves out a portion. The table lists around 100,000 clones, approximately 90% of them singletons, with 4% to 6% in the top ten. After removal of 4 bases from V and 0 bases from J, the junction contained 6 bases not matched to a gene. CDR3 length equals 15 residues. CDR1 SGHDT and CDR2 YYEEEE come from the germline V gene. The sequences come from peripheral blood, collected on day 0 of AZD1222 vaccination. The chain joins TRBV5-6 to TRBJ1-1; 7 bases line up with TRBD1. The sequence was obtained from an adult in good health. The CDR3 here is CASSLKQGMNTEAFF. As DNA, the CDR3 is TGTGCCAGCAGCCTAAAACAGGGGATGAACACTGAAGCTTTCTTT. Complete variable domain (other parts from reference TRBV5-6 and TRBJ1-1): DAGVTQSPTHLIKTRGQQVTLRCSPKSGHDTVSWYQQALGQGPQFIFQYYEEEERQRGNFPDRFSGHQFPNYSSELNVNALLLGDSALYLCASSLKQGMNTEAFFGQGTRLTVV.